These T cell receptor beta chains were read from a single sample in a study of blood T cell repertoires in COVID-19. The protocol was immunoSEQ multiplex PCR, while the TCRdb copy is restricted to in-frame clones and leaves out a portion. The table records about 36,000 clones, about nine tenths of them present only once. Sample: peripheral blood. These receptors were collected from a human donor in a cohort sampled during active COVID-19. The conserved cysteine and the conserved F or W are not part of the CDR3 here.

CDR3 length: 13
V gene: TRBV7-6
J gene: TRBJ2-2
CDR3 protein: ASSLDQGGTGELF

CDR3 length: 12
V gene: TRBV28
J gene: TRBJ1-5
CDR3 protein: ASSFGTANQPQH

CDR3 length: 15
V gene: TRBV18
J gene: TRBJ1-3
CDR3 protein: ASSPGTGGPSGNTIY

CDR3 length: 12
V gene: TRBV6-5
J gene: TRBJ1-4
CDR3 protein: ASREWGGDEKLF

CDR3 length: 12
V gene: TRBV6-2/TRBV6-3
J gene: TRBJ2-3
CDR3 protein: ASSLASPPDTQY

CDR3 length: 11
V gene: TRBV4-3
J gene: TRBJ2-3
CDR3 protein: ASSQASTDTQY

CDR3 length: 15
V gene: TRBV24-1
J gene: TRBJ2-3
CDR3 protein: ATRGSQSGRDSDTQY

CDR3 length: 13
V gene: TRBV7-9
J gene: TRBJ1-3
CDR3 protein: ASSPSGSAGNTIY

CDR3 length: 13
V gene: TRBV7-9
J gene: TRBJ1-1
CDR3 protein: ASSLPSTANTEAF

CDR3 length: 15
V gene: TRBV28
J gene: TRBJ2-4
CDR3 protein: ASRDRRRTSAKNIQY

CDR3 length: 13
V gene: TRBV7-7
J gene: TRBJ2-1
CDR3 protein: ASSLRQGSYNEQF

CDR3 length: 8
V gene: TRBV20-1
J gene: TRBJ2-7
CDR3 protein: SAGHVEQY

CDR3 length: 14
V gene: TRBV5-1
J gene: TRBJ1-1
CDR3 protein: ASSLAAGPQNTEAF

CDR3 length: 13
V gene: TRBV20-1
J gene: TRBJ1-5
CDR3 protein: SASWGRYSNQPQH

CDR3 length: 13
V gene: TRBV7-3
J gene: TRBJ2-3
CDR3 protein: ASSLSGFSTDTQY

CDR3 length: 9
V gene: TRBV20-1
J gene: TRBJ2-5
CDR3 protein: SVTAGGTQY

CDR3 length: 13
V gene: TRBV2
J gene: TRBJ2-3
CDR3 protein: ASKRTSGMGDTQY

CDR3 length: 11
V gene: TRBV5-1
J gene: TRBJ2-5
CDR3 protein: ASSDSGGETQY

CDR3 length: 13
V gene: TRBV5-1
J gene: TRBJ2-1
CDR3 protein: ASREDVSSYNEQF

CDR3 length: 13
V gene: TRBV3-1/TRBV3-2
J gene: TRBJ2-7
CDR3 protein: ASSPAAGQGYEQY

CDR3 length: 13
V gene: TRBV3-1/TRBV3-2
J gene: TRBJ2-7
CDR3 protein: ASSPDIGAGGEQY

CDR3 length: 11
V gene: TRBV11-3
J gene: TRBJ2-2
CDR3 protein: ASQRSNTGELF

CDR3 length: 13
V gene: TRBV7-9
J gene: TRBJ2-4
CDR3 protein: ASSLGGLSKNIQY

CDR3 length: 10
V gene: TRBV30
J gene: TRBJ1-1
CDR3 protein: AWSPGVTEAF

CDR3 length: 9
V gene: TRBV10-3
J gene: TRBJ2-3
CDR3 protein: ATKITDTQY